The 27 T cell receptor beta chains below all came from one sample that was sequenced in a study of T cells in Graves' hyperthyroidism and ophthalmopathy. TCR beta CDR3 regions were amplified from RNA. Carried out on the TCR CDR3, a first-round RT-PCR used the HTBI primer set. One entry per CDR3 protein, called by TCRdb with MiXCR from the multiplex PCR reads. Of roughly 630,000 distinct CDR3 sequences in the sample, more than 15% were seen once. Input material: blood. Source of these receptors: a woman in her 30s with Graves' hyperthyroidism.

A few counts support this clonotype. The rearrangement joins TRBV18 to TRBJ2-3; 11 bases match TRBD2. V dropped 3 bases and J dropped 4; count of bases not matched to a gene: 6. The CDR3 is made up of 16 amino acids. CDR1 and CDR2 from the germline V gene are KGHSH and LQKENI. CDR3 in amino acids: CASSPVGLAGSDTQYF. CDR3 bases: TGTGCCAGCTCACCTGTTGGACTAGCGGGTTCAGATACGCAGTATTTT.

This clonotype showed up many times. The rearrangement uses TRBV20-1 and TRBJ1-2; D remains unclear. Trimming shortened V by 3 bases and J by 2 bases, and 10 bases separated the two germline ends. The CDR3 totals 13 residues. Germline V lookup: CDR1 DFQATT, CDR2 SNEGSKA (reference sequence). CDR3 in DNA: TGCAGTGCTAGGATCGCGGAAAACTATGGCTACACCTTC. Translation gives CSARIAENYGYTF.

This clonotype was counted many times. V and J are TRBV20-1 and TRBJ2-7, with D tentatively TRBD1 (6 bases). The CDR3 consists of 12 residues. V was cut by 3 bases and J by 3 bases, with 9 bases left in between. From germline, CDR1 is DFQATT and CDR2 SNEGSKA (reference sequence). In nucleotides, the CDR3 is TGCAGTGCTAGGGCAGGGGACTACGAGCAGTACTTC. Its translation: CSARAGDYEQYF.

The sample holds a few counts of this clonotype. CDR3 amino acids: CASSIAVFTDTQYF. The CDR3 DNA reads as TGTGCCAGCAGTATTGCAGTGTTCACAGATACGCAGTATTTT. The rearrangement links TRBV12-3 or TRBV12-4 to TRBJ2-3, with unresolved D. Trimming stripped 5 bases from V and 2 bases from J, with 11 bases between. The CDR3 is made up of 14 amino acids.

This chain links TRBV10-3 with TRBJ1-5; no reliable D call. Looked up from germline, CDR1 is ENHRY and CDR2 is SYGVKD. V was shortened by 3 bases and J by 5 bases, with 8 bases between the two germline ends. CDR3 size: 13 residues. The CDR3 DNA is TGTGCCATCAGTGATATGGAGGATCAGCCCCAGCATTTT. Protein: CAISDMEDQPQHF.

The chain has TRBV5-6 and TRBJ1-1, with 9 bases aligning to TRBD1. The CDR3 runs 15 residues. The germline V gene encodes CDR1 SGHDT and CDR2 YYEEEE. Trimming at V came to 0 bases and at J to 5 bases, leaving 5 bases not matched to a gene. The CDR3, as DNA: TGTGCCAGCAGCTTGGGGACAGGGGTGGGAACTGAAGCTTTCTTT. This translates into CASSLGTGVGTEAFF.

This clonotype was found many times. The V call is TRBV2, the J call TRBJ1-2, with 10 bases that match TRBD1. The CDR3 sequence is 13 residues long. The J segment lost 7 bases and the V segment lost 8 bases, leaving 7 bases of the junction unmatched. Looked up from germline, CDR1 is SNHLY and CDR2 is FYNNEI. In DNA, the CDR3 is TGTGCCAGCCCAGGACAGGGGGGCATTGGCTACACCTTC. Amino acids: CASPGQGGIGYTF.

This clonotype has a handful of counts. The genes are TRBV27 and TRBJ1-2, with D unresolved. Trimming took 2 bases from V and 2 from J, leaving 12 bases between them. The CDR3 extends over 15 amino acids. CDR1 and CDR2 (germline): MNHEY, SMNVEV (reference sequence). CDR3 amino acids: CASSLIGRSNYGYTF. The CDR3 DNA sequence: TGTGCCAGCAGTTTAATCGGGAGGTCCAACTATGGCTACACCTTC.

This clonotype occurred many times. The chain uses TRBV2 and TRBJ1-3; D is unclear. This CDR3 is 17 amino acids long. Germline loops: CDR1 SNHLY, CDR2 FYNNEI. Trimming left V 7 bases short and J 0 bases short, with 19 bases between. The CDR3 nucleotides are TGTGCCAGCAAAAGCCTAGGTTGGACGGCCTCTGGAAACACCATATATTTT. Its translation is CASKSLGWTASGNTIYF.

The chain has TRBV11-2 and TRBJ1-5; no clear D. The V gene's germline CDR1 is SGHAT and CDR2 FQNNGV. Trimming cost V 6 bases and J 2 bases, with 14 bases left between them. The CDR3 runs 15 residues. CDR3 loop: CASSADRAGNQPQHF. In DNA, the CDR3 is TGTGCCAGCAGTGCTGACCGTGCGGGCAATCAGCCCCAGCATTTT.

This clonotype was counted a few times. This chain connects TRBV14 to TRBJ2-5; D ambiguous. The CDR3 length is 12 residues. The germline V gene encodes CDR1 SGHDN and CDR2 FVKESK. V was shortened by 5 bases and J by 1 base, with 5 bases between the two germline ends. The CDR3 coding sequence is TGTGCCAGCAGCAAATCCCAAGAGACCCAGTACTTC. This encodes CASSKSQETQYF.

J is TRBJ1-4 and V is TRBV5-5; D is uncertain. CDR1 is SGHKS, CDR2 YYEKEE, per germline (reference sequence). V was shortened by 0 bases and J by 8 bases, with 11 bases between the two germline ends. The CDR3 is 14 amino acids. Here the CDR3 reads CASSLVPVGEKLFF. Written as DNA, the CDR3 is TGTGCCAGCAGCTTGGTCCCGGTGGGGGAAAAACTGTTTTTT.

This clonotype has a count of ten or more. The CDR3 spells CASSQDIKSNEQFF. The CDR3 bases are TGCGCCAGCAGCCAAGATATAAAAAGTAATGAGCAGTTCTTC. The chain couples TRBV4-3 to TRBJ2-1; D gene uncertain. The V end was cut by 0 bases, the J end by 7 bases, with 10 bases between. The germline gives CDR1 LGHNA, CDR2 YSLEER. The length of the CDR3 is 14 residues.

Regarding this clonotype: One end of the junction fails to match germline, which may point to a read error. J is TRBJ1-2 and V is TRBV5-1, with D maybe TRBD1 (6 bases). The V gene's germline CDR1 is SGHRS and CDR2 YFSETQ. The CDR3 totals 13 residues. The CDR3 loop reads CASSAGGVDGYTF. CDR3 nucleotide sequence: TGTGCCAGCAGCGCGGGGGGCGTGGATGGCTACACCTTC.

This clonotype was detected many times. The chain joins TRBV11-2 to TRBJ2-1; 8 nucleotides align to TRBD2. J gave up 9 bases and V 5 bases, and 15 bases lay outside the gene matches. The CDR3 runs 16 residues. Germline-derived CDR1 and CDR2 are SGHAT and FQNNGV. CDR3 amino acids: CASSRTPGAGAGEQFF. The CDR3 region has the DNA TGTGCCAGCAGCCGAACTCCGGGAGCGGGAGCGGGTGAGCAGTTCTTC.

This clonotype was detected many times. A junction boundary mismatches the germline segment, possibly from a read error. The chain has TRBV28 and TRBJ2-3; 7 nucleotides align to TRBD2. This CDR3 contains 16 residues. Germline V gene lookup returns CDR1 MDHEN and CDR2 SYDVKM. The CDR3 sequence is CASSLSGGSRTYTQYF. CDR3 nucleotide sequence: TGTGCCAGCAGTTTATCGGGCGGGAGCCGCACATATACGCAGTATTTT.

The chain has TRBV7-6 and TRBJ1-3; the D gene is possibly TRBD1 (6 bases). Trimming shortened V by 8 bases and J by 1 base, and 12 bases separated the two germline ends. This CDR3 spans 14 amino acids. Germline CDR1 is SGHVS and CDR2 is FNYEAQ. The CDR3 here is CASLEGVSGNTIYF. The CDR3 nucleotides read TGTGCCAGCCTGGAGGGGGTTTCTGGAAACACCATATATTTT.

The CDR3, as DNA: TGTGCCAGCAGCGGTACTACCGGGACCATCTCCTACGAGCAGTACTTC. It encodes CASSGTTGTISYEQYF. V usage is TRBV5-6 and J usage is TRBJ2-7, with D possibly being TRBD1 or TRBD2 (5 bases each). The CDR3 sequence is 16 residues long. CDR1 is SGHDT, CDR2 YYEEEE, per germline. Trimming took 4 bases from V and 0 from J, leaving 17 bases between them.

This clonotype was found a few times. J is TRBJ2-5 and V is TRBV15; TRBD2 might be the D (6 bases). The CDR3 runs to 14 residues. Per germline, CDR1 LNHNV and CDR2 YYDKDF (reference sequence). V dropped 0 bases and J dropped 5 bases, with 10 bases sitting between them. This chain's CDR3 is CATSRERREETQYF. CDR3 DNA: TGTGCCACCAGCAGAGAGAGGAGGGAGGAGACCCAGTACTTC.

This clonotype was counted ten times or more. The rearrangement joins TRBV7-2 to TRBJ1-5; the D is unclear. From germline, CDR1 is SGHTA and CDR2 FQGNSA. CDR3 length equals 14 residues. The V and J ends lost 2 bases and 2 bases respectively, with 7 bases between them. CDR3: CASSLRLGNQPQHF. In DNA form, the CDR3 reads TGTGCCAGCAGCTTAAGACTCGGCAATCAGCCCCAGCATTTT.

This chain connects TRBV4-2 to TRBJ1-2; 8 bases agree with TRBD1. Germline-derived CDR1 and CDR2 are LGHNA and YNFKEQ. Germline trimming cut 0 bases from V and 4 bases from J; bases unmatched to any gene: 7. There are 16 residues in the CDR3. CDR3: CASSQDRAGGFYGYTF. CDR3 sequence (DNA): TGTGCCAGCAGCCAAGATCGCGCAGGGGGCTTCTATGGCTACACCTTC.

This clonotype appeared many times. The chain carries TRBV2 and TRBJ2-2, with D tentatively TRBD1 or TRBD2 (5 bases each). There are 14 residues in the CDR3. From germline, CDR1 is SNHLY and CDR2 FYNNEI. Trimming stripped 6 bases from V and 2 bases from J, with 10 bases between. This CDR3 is CASRGDRNTGELFF. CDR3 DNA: TGTGCCAGCAGAGGGGACCGAAACACCGGGGAGCTGTTTTTT.

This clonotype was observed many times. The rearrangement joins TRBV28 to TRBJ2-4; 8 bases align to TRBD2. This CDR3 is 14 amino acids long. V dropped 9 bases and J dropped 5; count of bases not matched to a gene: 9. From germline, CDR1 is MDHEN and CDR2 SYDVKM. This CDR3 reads CASFREGHQNIQYF. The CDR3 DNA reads TGTGCCAGTTTTCGGGAGGGCCATCAAAACATTCAGTACTTC.

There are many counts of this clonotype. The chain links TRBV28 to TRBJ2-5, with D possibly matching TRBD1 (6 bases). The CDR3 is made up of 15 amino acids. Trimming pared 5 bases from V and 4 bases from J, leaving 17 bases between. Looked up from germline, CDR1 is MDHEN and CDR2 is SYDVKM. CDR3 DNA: TGTGCCAGCAGTCTCCCCCGGGCAGGGGCAGAGACCCAGTACTTC. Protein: CASSLPRAGAETQYF.

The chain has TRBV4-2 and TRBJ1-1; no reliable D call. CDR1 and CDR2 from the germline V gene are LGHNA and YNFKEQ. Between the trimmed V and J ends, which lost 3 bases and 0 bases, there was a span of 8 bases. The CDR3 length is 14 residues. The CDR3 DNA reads TGTGCCAGCAGCCACTCGGTGCTGAACACTGAAGCTTTCTTT. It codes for CASSHSVLNTEAFF.

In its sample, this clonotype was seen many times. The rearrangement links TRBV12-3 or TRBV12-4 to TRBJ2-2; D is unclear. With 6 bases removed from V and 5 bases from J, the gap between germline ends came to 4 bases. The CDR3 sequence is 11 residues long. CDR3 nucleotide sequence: TGTGCCAGCAGGACAACCGGGGAGCTGTTTTTT. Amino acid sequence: CASRTTGELFF.

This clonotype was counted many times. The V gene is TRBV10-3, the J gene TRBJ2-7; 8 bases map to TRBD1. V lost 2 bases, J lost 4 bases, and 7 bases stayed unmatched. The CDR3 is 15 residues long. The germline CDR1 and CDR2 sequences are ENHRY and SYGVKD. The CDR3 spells CAISEPQGAFYEQYF. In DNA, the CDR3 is TGTGCCATCAGTGAGCCTCAGGGGGCGTTTTACGAGCAGTACTTC.